These T cell receptor beta chains were read from a single sample in a study of blood T cells in healthy people across ages. Via MiXCR, TCRdb re-called the 5' RACE reads, giving one row per CDR3 protein. The sample lists about 320,000 distinct CDR3 sequences, roughly 26% seen once, with approximately 29% in the top ten. Specimen: blood. These TCRs come from a woman aged 70-85 years in good health. The CDR3 runs from the conserved cysteine through the conserved F or W.

V gene,CDR3 length,CDR3 protein
TRBV5-6,16,CASSPGLAGAKNIQYF
TRBV28,13,CASSIIREETQYF
TRBV28,16,CASSPGNRGRTDTQYF
TRBV28,14,CASRMGQGNYGYTF
TRBV7-8,17,CASSLAWSSGRRETQYF
TRBV29-1,13,CSVETVSYNEQFF
TRBV10-2,14,CASSEAGGTGELFF
TRBV6-6,15,CASSQTETYNSPLHF
TRBV7-9,16,CASSSSLPWAQNIQYF
TRBV7-6,15,CASSFLGSGANVLTF
TRBV20-1,14,CSARTVPGANVLTF
TRBV14,15,CASSQTSGFYNEQFF
TRBV6-1,15,CASSDGSADQETQYF
TRBV29-1,11,CSVDPPGSYTF
TRBV7-9,14,CASSDTGYNQPQHF
TRBV28,16,CASTSLGKGAYNEQFF
TRBV5-1,16,CASSLGPSGRSDEQFF
TRBV20-1,14,CSVQGAGVNTEAFF
TRBV12-3/TRBV12-4,15,CASNIIAGAGDTQYF
TRBV29-1,12,CSVDPFTDTQYF
TRBV4-3,16,CASSQEPGQGWEKLFF
TRBV7-7,13,CASSVTDKETQYF
TRBV7-3,16,CASSSSGTGGNTEAFF
TRBV9,15,CASSAGQGRSYEQYF
TRBV12-5,15,CASGLEGGRTDTQYF
TRBV7-2,15,CASSSRADSRNEQFF
TRBV9,13,CASSVEEWNEAFF
TRBV9,16,CASSSRPGGPQETQYF
TRBV10-3,13,CAISELGRNEQFF
TRBV28,12,CASSLLPGKAFF
TRBV5-1,14,CASRGGVNTDTQYF
TRBV6-2/TRBV6-3,15,CASKDVTGGSYGQYF
TRBV20-1,16,CSARSRDRGDYHGYTF
TRBV2,12,CASITYQETQYF
TRBV28,12,CASRISTDTQYF
TRBV4-1,18,CASSQDELIAGVTDTQYF
TRBV30,12,CAWSSGGETQYF